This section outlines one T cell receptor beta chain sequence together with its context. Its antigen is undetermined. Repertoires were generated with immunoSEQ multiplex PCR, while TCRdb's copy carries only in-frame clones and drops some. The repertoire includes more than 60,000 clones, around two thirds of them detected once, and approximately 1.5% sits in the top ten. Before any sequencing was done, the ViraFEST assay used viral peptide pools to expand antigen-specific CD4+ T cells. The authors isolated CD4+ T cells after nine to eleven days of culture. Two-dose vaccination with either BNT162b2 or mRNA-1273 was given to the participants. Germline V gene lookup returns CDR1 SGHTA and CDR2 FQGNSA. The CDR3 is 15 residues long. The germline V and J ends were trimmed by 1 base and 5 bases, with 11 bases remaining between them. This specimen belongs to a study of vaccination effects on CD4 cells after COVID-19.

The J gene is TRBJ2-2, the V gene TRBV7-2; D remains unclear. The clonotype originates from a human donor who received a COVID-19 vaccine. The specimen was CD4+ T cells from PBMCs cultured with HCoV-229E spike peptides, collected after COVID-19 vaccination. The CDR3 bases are TGTGCCAGCAGCTTAGGGCGCTCAGTTACCGGGGAGCTGTTTTTT. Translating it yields CASSLGRSVTGELFF. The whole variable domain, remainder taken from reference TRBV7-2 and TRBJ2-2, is GAGVSQSPSNKVTEKGKDVELRCDPISGHTALYWYRQSLGQGLEFLIYFQGNSAPDKSGLPSDRFSAERTGGSVSTLTIQRTQQEDSAVYLCASSLGRSVTGELFFGEGSRLTVL.